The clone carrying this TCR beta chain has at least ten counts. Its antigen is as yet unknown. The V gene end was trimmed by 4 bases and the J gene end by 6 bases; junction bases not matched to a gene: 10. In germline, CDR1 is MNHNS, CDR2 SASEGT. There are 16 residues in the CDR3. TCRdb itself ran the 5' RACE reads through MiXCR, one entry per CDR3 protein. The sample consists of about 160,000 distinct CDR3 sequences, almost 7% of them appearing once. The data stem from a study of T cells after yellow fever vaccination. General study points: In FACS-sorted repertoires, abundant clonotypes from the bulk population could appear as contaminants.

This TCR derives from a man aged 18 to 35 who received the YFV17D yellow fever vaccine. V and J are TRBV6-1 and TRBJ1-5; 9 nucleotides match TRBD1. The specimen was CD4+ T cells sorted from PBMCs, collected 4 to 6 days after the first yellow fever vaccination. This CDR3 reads CASSAGQGLASQPQHF. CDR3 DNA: TGTGCCAGCAGTGCGGGACAGGGATTGGCAAGTCAGCCCCAGCATTTT.